Shown below are 22 T cell receptor beta chains from a single sample sequenced in a study of blood T cell repertoires in COVID-19. Clones were read by immunoSEQ multiplex PCR, and TCRdb kept only the in-frame ones, dropping some. In the table there are around 250,000 clones, 86% of which are singletons. Source material: peripheral blood. The receptors were sampled from a woman younger than 45 with active or convalescent COVID-19.

This chain joins TRBV6-5 and TRBJ2-3; D is perhaps TRBD1 (5 bases). The CDR3 extends over 16 amino acids. The germline V gene has CDR1 MNHEY and CDR2 SVGAGI. Between the trimmed V and J ends, which lost 0 bases and 4 bases, there was a span of 14 bases. CDR3 coding DNA: TGTGCCAGCAGTTACTCAGGCAGGGCTTGGTCAGATACGCAGTATTTT. It encodes CASSYSGRAWSDTQYF.

Regarding this clone: Distinct nucleotide sequences in the sample also encode this CDR3. The CDR3 is CAWSAGGATEAFF. The CDR3 DNA sequence: TGTGCCTGGAGTGCCGGGGGGGCAACTGAAGCTTTCTTT. The J gene is TRBJ1-1, the V gene TRBV30; possibly TRBD1 for D (6 bases). Germline loops: CDR1 GTSNPN, CDR2 SVGIG (reference sequence). V dropped 1 base and J dropped 5 bases, with 11 bases sitting between them. The length of the CDR3 is 13 residues.

The chain uses TRBV9 and TRBJ1-5; 10 positions match TRBD1. This CDR3 has 19 amino acids. V lost 3 bases and J lost 3; bases outside the gene matches: 15. The germline CDR1 and CDR2 sequences are SGDLS and YYNGEE. The CDR3: CASSGPGTGVRRINQPQHF. CDR3 nucleotide sequence: TGTGCCAGCAGCGGTCCCGGGACAGGGGTTAGGCGGATCAATCAGCCCCAGCATTTT.

The chain links TRBV6-4 to TRBJ2-7, with 8 nucleotides matching TRBD1. The junction had 10 bases not matched to a gene; V was cut back by 2 bases and J by 4 bases. In germline, CDR1 is MRHNA, CDR2 SNTAGT. The CDR3 extends over 16 amino acids. The CDR3 DNA sequence: TGTGCCAGCAGTGACGTGACAGGGGCCTGCCCTTACGAGCAGTACTTC. This translates into CASSDVTGACPYEQYF.

J is TRBJ1-1 and V is TRBV5-1, with D unclear. Germline V gene lookup returns CDR1 SGHRS and CDR2 YFSETQ. Trimming left V 0 bases short and J 1 base short, with 16 bases between. The CDR3 runs 17 residues. The CDR3 nucleotides read TGCGCCAGCAGCTTGGGGCCCGAGAGGGTAGGGAACACTGAAGCTTTCTTT. Translation gives CASSLGPERVGNTEAFF. Supplemented by reference TRBV5-1 and TRBJ1-1, the full variable domain reads KAGVTQTPRYLIKTRGQQVTLSCSPISGHRSVSWYQQTPGQGLQFLFEYFSETQRNKGNFPGRFSGRQFSNSRSEMNVSTLELGDSALYLCASSLGPERVGNTEAFFGQGTRLTVV.

This clone has only a few counts. The V call is TRBV19, the J call TRBJ1-2; 7 bases map to TRBD1. V lost 3 bases and J lost 8; bases outside the gene matches: 12. CDR3 length: 15 amino acids. In germline, CDR1 is LNHDA, CDR2 SQIVND (reference sequence). CDR3 residues: CASSIGRGRVTGYTF. The CDR3 nucleotides are TGTGCCAGTAGTATCGGGAGGGGGCGAGTCACCGGCTACACCTTC.

This clone was counted a few times. The gene calls are TRBV29-1 and TRBJ1-1; no clear D gene. The CDR3 is 14 amino acids. The V and J ends lost 4 bases and 4 bases respectively, with 16 bases between them. Germline V lookup: CDR1 SQVTM, CDR2 ANQGSEA. The CDR3 DNA is TGCAGCGTTGGGGTAGGTGGCGGGTTCACTGAAGCTTTCTTT. Translating it yields CSVGVGGGFTEAFF.

The chain links TRBV14 to TRBJ2-1; 7 nucleotides align to TRBD2. The CDR3 spans 17 residues. The V gene's germline CDR1 is SGHDN and CDR2 FVKESK. Trimming removed 1 base from V and 4 bases from J; junction bases left unmatched: 10. The CDR3 reads CASSQVPSGWRYNEQFF. The CDR3 DNA follows: TGTGCCAGCAGCCAAGTGCCTAGCGGCTGGAGATACAATGAGCAGTTCTTC. The entire variable domain, with the rest obtained from reference TRBV14 and TRBJ2-1, is as follows: EAGVTQFPSHSVIEKGQTVTLRCDPISGHDNLYWYRRVMGKEIKFLLHFVKESKQDESGMPNNRFLAERTGGTYSTLKVQPAELEDSGVYFCASSQVPSGWRYNEQFFGPGTRLTVL.

The rearrangement uses TRBV9 and TRBJ2-3, with a tentative D call TRBD2 (5 bases). Germline CDR1 and CDR2: SGDLS and YYNGEE. Trimming took off 4 bases at V and 4 bases at J, with 16 bases between the two ends. The CDR3 length is 15 residues. CDR3 sequence (DNA): TGTGCCAGCAGCCCCCTAAGCGGCCTGGCAGATACGCAGTATTTT. This encodes CASSPLSGLADTQYF. Supplemented by reference TRBV9 and TRBJ2-3, the full variable domain reads DSGVTQTPKHLITATGQRVTLRCSPRSGDLSVYWYQQSLDQGLQFLIQYYNGEERAKGNILERFSAQQFPDLHSELNLSSLELGDSALYFCASSPLSGLADTQYFGPGTRLTVL.

CDR3 region: CASSLGGRSTGNTIYF. The CDR3 coding sequence is TGCGCCAGCAGCTTGGGTGGCAGGTCCACTGGAAACACCATATATTTT. The rearrangement links TRBV5-1 to TRBJ1-3; no firm D call. Trimming removed 0 bases from V and 2 bases from J, with 12 bases in between. The CDR3 spans 16 residues. CDR1 and CDR2 from the germline V gene are SGHRS and YFSETQ.

The chain employs TRBV19 and TRBJ1-3; D gene unclear. This CDR3 region has 16 residues. Germline CDR1 reads LNHDA; CDR2 reads SQIVND (reference sequence). Deletions cut 4 bases from V and 0 bases from J, with 13 bases between. The CDR3 here is CASSRNERISGNTIYF. In nucleotides, the CDR3 is TGTGCCAGTAGTAGAAACGAGCGGATCTCTGGAAACACCATATATTTT.

This chain joins TRBV2 and TRBJ2-7; tentatively, D is TRBD2 (7 bases). Germline V CDR1 and CDR2: SNHLY, FYNNEI. The CDR3 is made up of 15 amino acids. Trimming took 6 bases from V and 4 from J, leaving 19 bases between them. Here the CDR3 DNA reads TGTGCCAGCAGGGAACAGGGACTACCCCTGTACGAGCAGTACTTC. The encoded protein is CASREQGLPLYEQYF.

V usage is TRBV2 and J usage is TRBJ1-6; D uncertain. The CDR3 is made up of 12 amino acids. V shed 6 bases and J shed 11 bases, with 11 bases lying between them. Germline V gene sequence: CDR1 SNHLY, CDR2 FYNNEI. CDR3 residues: CASRSPEAPLHF. DNA of the CDR3: TGTGCCAGCAGATCCCCTGAGGCACCCCTCCACTTT.

The genes are TRBV5-6 and TRBJ2-1, with 8 bases fitting TRBD2. CDR1 and CDR2 from the germline V gene are SGHDT and YYEEEE. This CDR3 comprises 15 residues. With V trimmed by 3 bases and J by 5 bases, 7 bases remained unmatched. This chain's CDR3 is CASSSGTRSDNEQFF. CDR3 bases: TGTGCCAGCAGCTCCGGGACTAGGTCGGACAATGAGCAGTTCTTC.

The chain combines TRBV19 with TRBJ2-3; D possibly corresponds to TRBD2 (6 bases). V shed 6 bases and J shed 5 bases, with 18 bases lying between them. Germline V gene lookup returns CDR1 LNHDA and CDR2 SQIVND (reference sequence). There are 15 residues in the CDR3. CDR3 protein: CASSLRGTALDTQYF. The CDR3 DNA reads as TGTGCCAGTAGCCTGAGAGGGACTGCATTAGATACGCAGTATTTT.

V is TRBV19 and J is TRBJ2-3, with no clear D. Trimming removed 7 bases from V and 1 base from J, with 9 bases in between. Germline V gene lookup returns CDR1 LNHDA and CDR2 SQIVND (reference sequence). This CDR3 has 13 residues. CDR3 bases: TGTGCCAGTAATGACTTGGGCACAGATACGCAGTATTTT. This gives the protein CASNDLGTDTQYF.

The count of this clone is one. The chain joins TRBV19 to TRBJ2-3; 9 bases agree with TRBD1. The CDR3 extends over 16 amino acids. Trimming at V came to 6 bases and at J to 1 base, leaving 8 bases not matched to a gene. Germline V gives CDR1 LNHDA, CDR2 SQIVND (reference sequence). CDR3 bases: TGTGCCAGTAGCCCTACAGGGGGCCGAGGCACAGATACGCAGTATTTT. Translation gives CASSPTGGRGTDTQYF.

J is TRBJ1-6 and V is TRBV29-1; D is perhaps TRBD1 (5 bases). The CDR3 contains 13 residues. Germline V CDR1 and CDR2: SQVTM, ANQGSEA. The ends were cut back, 4 bases at V and 5 bases at J, with 9 bases in the middle. CDR3 region: CSVGWGDNSPLHF. In DNA form, the CDR3 reads TGCAGCGTTGGATGGGGCGATAATTCACCCCTCCACTTT.

The chain carries TRBV7-2 and TRBJ1-3; no firm D call. V was trimmed by 2 bases and J by 1 base, leaving 6 bases between them. Germline V gives CDR1 SGHTA, CDR2 FQGNSA. This CDR3 is 14 amino acids long. The CDR3 nucleotides are TGTGCCAGCAGCTTACCGGGTTCTGGAAACACCATATATTTT. Translating it yields CASSLPGSGNTIYF.

This clone was seen a single time. The chain uses TRBV5-5 and TRBJ2-5, with TRBD2 matching 7 bases. J gave up 1 base and V 4 bases, and 4 bases lay outside the gene matches. Germline CDR1 is SGHKS and CDR2 is YYEKEE (reference sequence). The CDR3 consists of 14 residues. CDR3 in DNA: TGTGCCAGCAGCCCCTCTAGCGGCCAAGAGACCCAGTACTTC. As protein: CASSPSSGQETQYF.

The rearrangement uses TRBV29-1 and TRBJ1-1; possible D gene TRBD1, 5 bases. The CDR3 is made up of 13 amino acids. In germline, CDR1 is SQVTM, CDR2 ANQGSEA. V shed 7 bases and J shed 2 bases, with 14 bases lying between them. The CDR3 loop is CSARTKINTEAFF. CDR3 bases: TGCAGCGCCAGGACAAAGATTAACACTGAAGCTTTCTTT.

This sequence joins TRBV2 and TRBJ2-3, with 9 nucleotides matching TRBD2. Germline CDR1 is SNHLY and CDR2 is FYNNEI. The CDR3 sequence is 16 residues long. Losses at the gene ends were 6 bases for V and 0 bases for J; bases not matched to a gene: 7. This CDR3 is CASRAPSGASTDTQYF. As DNA, the CDR3 is TGTGCCAGCAGGGCCCCTAGCGGGGCCAGCACAGATACGCAGTATTTT.